This T cell receptor beta chain came from a study of human T cells and chemical hapten exposure (dated by TCRdb to 2020 to 2022). In terms of the full investigation: For sensitization, 2% DPC in acetone was applied to an approximately 2 cm by approximately 2 cm area of upper inner arm skin. Throughout the approximately 24-week study period, patients were also given weekly therapeutic DPC doses on the scalp. Patch testing on the upper back used Finn chambers containing 0.01% DPC, with scoring done after 6 days according to International Contact Dermatitis Research Group standards. Alopecia areata with under or over 50% scalp involvement, alopecia totalis and alopecia universalis were represented in the patient cohort, which was mostly female. Libraries were combined into a pool for sequencing, and differences in TCR yield between samples came mainly from small differences in library volumes within the pool. The study tracked peripheral blood TCR repertoire changes in vivo during primary and secondary sensitization to the hapten diphenylcyclopropenone (DPC) in alopecia patients. Blood samples were taken from patients before sensitization (week 0) and at 2, 6 and about 24 weeks after DPC sensitization. Blood for TCR sequencing was provided by twenty-nine alopecia patients at one to four time points (pre-sensitization, 2, 6 and 24 weeks).

The CDR3, from cysteine to phenylalanine, totals 16 residues. Only the CDR3 DNA stays, 48 bases, in frame from base 1. The germline V end is reduced by 4 bases and the J end by 5 bases; junction bases left unmatched: 11. According to the germline V gene, CDR1 reads SGHTA and CDR2 reads FQGNSA. Library preparation employed RACE. This sample was sequenced with a NextSeq 500. During library preparation, unique molecular identifiers were attached to individual cDNA molecules so that TCRs could be counted quantitatively and reproducibly. Each blood RNA sample was used to sequence both TCR alpha and TCR beta chains. Per the source publication's procedure: The median number of TCRs per sample was some 100,000, ranging from roughly 20,000 to 690,600. V, J and CDR3 annotation of the TCR reads was performed with the Decombinator software suite. Every sample was subsampled to the same number of TCRs (28,000) for the PS versus PT1 abundance plots. Expanded TCRs were defined as absent before sensitization and observed at least eight times at the 2-week time point. TCRdb redid the processing of the public reads, applying fastp at Q25 and MiXCR, and retained in-frame beta chains. Each entry is one CDR3 protein sequence, shown with its most common DNA and genes. Clone size and V and J calls follow TCRdb, not the original study. This sample gives tens of thousands of distinct CDR3 sequences in total; around 10% of them show up just once. The top ten hold more than 1.3% of the sample.

The intended sense of this specimen's time point label: patch test 3, about 24 weeks after DPC sensitization. Taken with the paper, the label for treatment or condition translates to: therapeutic diphenylcyclopropenone sensitization with weekly scalp DPC. Blood at each patch-test visit was drawn before the patch test was applied. To be eligible, patients had to be aged 18 to 70, diagnosed with alopecia and judged suitable for DPC therapy, while pregnant patients were excluded. Total RNA was extracted from unfractionated whole blood collected in Tempus Blood RNA tubes. This clonotype occurred many times. It lacks a known antigen. Nothing much larger sits one base from this clone, and base qualities are not available. General conclusions and limits of the study: Expanded TCRs formed significantly more large CDR3 similarity clusters than pre-sensitization or healthy control sets, consistent with antigen-driven responses. Patch test score was positively correlated with the number of PT1 expanded TCRs, with significance at thresholds 8, 16 and 32 but not at 4. After repeated subsampling, the strength of the expansion versus patch-test correlation and the threshold at which it became significant changed. Because all patients had alopecia, a presumed autoimmune disease, the immune response of the patients might differ from that of healthy individuals. No change with DPC sensitization was found in the number of TCRs above 1 in 1000 frequency, and no evidence of global repertoire structure alterations was found.

The receptor was derived from a woman between 45 and 60 years old with alopecia areata. Some clones in this sample may be carry-over from other donors' samples. Sequenced material: whole blood, taken in connection with sensitization to the hapten diphenylcyclopropenone (DPC). This sequence uses TRBV7-2 and TRBJ2-1; 7 of the junction bases match TRBD1. The CDR3 protein: CASSSLRGYADNEQFF. The nucleotide sequence reads as follows: TGTGCCAGCAGCTCACTCAGGGGGTATGCGGACAATGAGCAGTTCTTC.